This is a list of T cell receptor beta chains from one sample in a study of brain T cells in children with intractable seizures. Assay: immunoSEQ multiplex PCR; the TCRdb copy retains only in-frame clones and omits some. The sample records 340,000 or so clones, about 93% being singletons. The starting material was peripheral blood, obtained roughly 5 months after surgery. The receptors originated from a boy in the first two years of life with tuberous sclerosis and intractable seizures. CDR3s include the opening cysteine and the closing phenylalanine or tryptophan. D genes are given only for firm matches. Clone size, where shown, is once, few, many, or a class for clones that have expanded.

TGTGCCAGCAGCATGACAGGGGAGCTGTTTTTT CASSMTGELFF TRBV9 - - TRBJ2-2
TGTGCCTGGAGTCGGGGTACAGATAACAATGAGCAGTTCTTC CAWSRGTDNNEQFF TRBV30 - - TRBJ2-1
TGTGCCAGCAGTTTGGGACAAAACACCGGGGAGCTGTTTTTT CASSLGQNTGELFF TRBV28 - - TRBJ2-2
TGTGCCAGCAGCTTGAGTCGGACGGTGAATTCACCCCTCCACTTT CASSLSRTVNSPLHF TRBV5-4 - - TRBJ1-6
TGTGCCAGCAGTTTAAGTTGGGGCGCAGATACGCAGTATTTT CASSLSWGADTQYF TRBV27 - - TRBJ2-3
TGTGCCAGTAGTATTGGCCAGGGCCCTTTTTACAATGAGCAGTTCTTC CASSIGQGPFYNEQFF TRBV19 - - TRBJ2-1
TGTGCCAGCAGTTTTATCAAGACAGGGGGTTTAAGGGAGCAGTACTTC CASSFIKTGGLREQYF TRBV27 - TRBD1 TRBJ2-7
TGTGCCAGCAGCCAAGACAGGGGTGAAAAACTGTTTTTT CASSQDRGEKLFF TRBV3-1/TRBV3-2 - - TRBJ1-4
TGTGCCAGCAGCTTAGCGGTGACCGGGGAGCTGTTTTTT CASSLAVTGELFF TRBV7-6 - - TRBJ2-2
TGTGCCAGCGGATCGACAGGGACTGGAAACACCATATATTTT CASGSTGTGNTIYF TRBV6-6 - TRBD1 TRBJ1-3
TGTGCCAGCAGCTTGGTCGGTGGGGATAACTATGGCTACACCTTC CASSLVGGDNYGYTF TRBV7-2 - - TRBJ1-2
TGTGCCAGCAGCCTCTGGTCCTTCTATGGCTACACCTTC CASSLWSFYGYTF TRBV5-6 - - TRBJ1-2
TGTGCCAGTAGTACAAAGACAGGGGGCTCGAACACCGGGGAGCTGTTTTTT CASSTKTGGSNTGELFF TRBV19 once TRBD1 TRBJ2-2
TGCGCCAGCAGCCAAGAGCTAGCGGGGCCGGCGGGGGCTGAGCAGTTCTTC CASSQELAGPAGAEQFF TRBV4-1 - TRBD2 TRBJ2-1
TGCGCCAGCAGTGAGAAACCCCCGGGACAGGGACACGAGCAGTACTTC CASSEKPPGQGHEQYF TRBV10-1 - TRBD1 TRBJ2-7
TGTGCCAGCTCCCTGGACAGGGGCGAGCAGTACTTC CASSLDRGEQYF TRBV18 - TRBD1 TRBJ2-7
TGTGCCAGCAATCAGGGGAGTCTGCCCCAGCATTTT CASNQGSLPQHF TRBV12-3/TRBV12-4 once - TRBJ1-5
TGTGCCACCAGTGAAGGGGGGAGGGACTACAATGAGCAGTTCTTC CATSEGGRDYNEQFF TRBV24-1 - - TRBJ2-1
TGTGCCAGCTCCCAACAGGGGACCTCCTACGAGCAGTACTTC CASSQQGTSYEQYF TRBV18 - TRBD1 TRBJ2-7
TGTGCCACCAGTCCGGGCGGGAAAGGCACAGATACGCAGTATTTT CATSPGGKGTDTQYF TRBV24-1 once - TRBJ2-3
TGTGCCAGCAGTTCAGAGGGGACAGGCTCCCTTGAAGCTTTCTTT CASSSEGTGSLEAFF TRBV6-5 - TRBD1 TRBJ1-1
TGTGCCAGCAGTGGGGGGGGCTACGAGCAGTACTTC CASSGGGYEQYF TRBV2 - TRBD2 TRBJ2-7
TGTGCCAGCAGGGACAGCCACTATGGCTACACCTTC CASRDSHYGYTF TRBV28 - - TRBJ1-2
TGTGCCAGCTCACCACCGGTTTTTCCGAACACTGAAGCTTTCTTT CASSPPVFPNTEAFF TRBV18 - - TRBJ1-1
TGTGCCAGCAGTGAACCACAGACAGCGCATAAGCTGTTTTTT CASSEPQTAHKLFF TRBV6-1 - - TRBJ2-2
TGTGCCAGCAGTTCACAGGGAGGAGGCTACACCTTC CASSSQGGGYTF TRBV6-6 - - TRBJ1-2
TGTGCCAGCAGCCAAGATTGGACAGGGTCGAACACCGGGGAGCTGTTTTTT CASSQDWTGSNTGELFF TRBV3-1/TRBV3-2 - TRBD1 TRBJ2-2
TGTGCCAGTAGTATTGGAGGGCCTGGTACTGAAGCTTTCTTT CASSIGGPGTEAFF TRBV19 - - TRBJ1-1
TGCGCCAGCAGCCAAGATACGAGGGTTCTCATGAACACTGAAGCTTTCTTT CASSQDTRVLMNTEAFF TRBV4-1 - - TRBJ1-1
TGTGCCAGTAGCCTCTTTGGGACAGGGGGACAGACTACCCCTTCCTACTTC CASSLFGTGGQTTPSYF TRBV19 - TRBD1 TRBJ2-7
TGTGCCAGCAGTTACAGAAAGACAGGGGGCTATGGCTACACCTTC CASSYRKTGGYGYTF TRBV6-5 - TRBD1 TRBJ1-2
TGTGCCAGCACCACCTCCGGGACGGCGAACACCGGGGAGCTGTTTTTT CASTTSGTANTGELFF TRBV7-9 once - TRBJ2-2
TGTGCCAGCTCACCACCGAGGACAGGGTCGACCTACGAGCAGTACTTC CASSPPRTGSTYEQYF TRBV18 - TRBD1 TRBJ2-7
TGTGCCAGCAGCAACCTTCGGGGGACAAACACTGAAGCTTTCTTT CASSNLRGTNTEAFF TRBV9 - - TRBJ1-1
TGTGCCAGCAGCTTGGGTGCAGATACGCAGTATTTT CASSLGADTQYF TRBV5-8 - - TRBJ2-3
TGTGCCAGCAGCTACGGACAGGGCACTGAAGCTTTCTTT CASSYGQGTEAFF TRBV5-6 - TRBD1 TRBJ1-1
TGTGCCAGCAGTCTAGCGATCCAAGAGACCCAGTACTTC CASSLAIQETQYF TRBV12-3/TRBV12-4 - - TRBJ2-5
TGTGCCATCGGGGCAGGGTTAAACACTGAAGCTTTCTTT CAIGAGLNTEAFF TRBV10-3 - - TRBJ1-1
TGTGCCAGCTCCGTAAGGACTAGCGGGACTTACCCCCCGGTGGGGGCCAACGTCCTGACTTTC CASSVRTSGTYPPVGANVLTF TRBV2 - TRBD2 TRBJ2-6
TGTGCCAGCAGTCGAACAGACACTGAAGCTTTCTTT CASSRTDTEAFF TRBV6-6 once - TRBJ1-1
TGCGCCAGCAGCCAAGACCGACTTAGCGGGAGTAAACATGAGCAGTTCTTC CASSQDRLSGSKHEQFF TRBV4-1 - TRBD2 TRBJ2-1
TGCGCCAGCAGTGAGTCTCGACGAGAGACCCAGTACTTC CASSESRRETQYF TRBV10-1 - - TRBJ2-5
TGTGCCAGTAGTAGAGTACAGGGAGGATCAGATACGCAGTATTTT CASSRVQGGSDTQYF TRBV19 - - TRBJ2-3
TGTGCCAGCAGTTACCGCCGACAAGGAGGCAATCAGCCCCAGCATTTT CASSYRRQGGNQPQHF TRBV6-8 - - TRBJ1-5
TGTGCCAGCAGTTCAGGGACGATCCCTAATTTCTACGAGCAGTACTTC CASSSGTIPNFYEQYF TRBV5-8 - - TRBJ2-7
TGTGCCAGCAGTGGAGCTCTGGACACTGAAGCTTTCTTT CASSGALDTEAFF TRBV6-1 - - TRBJ1-1
TGTGCCAGCAGCTTCGGACATTACGGAGATTACGAGCAGTACTTC CASSFGHYGDYEQYF TRBV11-3 - - TRBJ2-7
TGTGCCAGCAGCTCGATCTCTGGTACGCAGTATTTT CASSSISGTQYF TRBV13 - - TRBJ2-3
TGTGCCAGCAGGCGACTAGCGGGGGAGGAAGATACGCAGTATTTT CASRRLAGEEDTQYF TRBV6-5 - TRBD2 TRBJ2-3
TGTGCCAGCAGCCAAAATCCGGACAAGAACACCGGGGAGCTGTTTTTT CASSQNPDKNTGELFF TRBV4-2 - - TRBJ2-2
TGTGCCAGCAGCTTAGGGAGGGGGCCTAGCACAGATACGCAGTATTTT CASSLGRGPSTDTQYF TRBV7-6 - - TRBJ2-3
TGTGCCAGCAGTTATGCCAGCAACACTGAAGCTTTCTTT CASSYASNTEAFF TRBV6-5 - - TRBJ1-1